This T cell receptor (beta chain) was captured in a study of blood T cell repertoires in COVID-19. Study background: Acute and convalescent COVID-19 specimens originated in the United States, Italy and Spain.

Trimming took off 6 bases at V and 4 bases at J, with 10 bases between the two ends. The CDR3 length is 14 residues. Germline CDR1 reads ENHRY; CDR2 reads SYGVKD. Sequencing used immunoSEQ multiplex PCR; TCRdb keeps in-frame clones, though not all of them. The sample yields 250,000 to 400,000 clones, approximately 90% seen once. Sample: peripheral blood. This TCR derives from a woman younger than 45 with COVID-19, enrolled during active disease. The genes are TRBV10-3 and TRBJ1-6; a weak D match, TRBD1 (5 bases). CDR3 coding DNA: TGTGCCATCAGGAACAGGCAGTATAATTCACCCCTCCACTTT. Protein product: CAIRNRQYNSPLHF.